The 3 T cell receptor beta chains below come from one sample, sequenced in a study of shared clonotypes between healthy human individuals. Method: immunoSEQ multiplex PCR; TCRdb's copy keeps in-frame clones and lacks some. The table shows under 1,100,000 clones, with around 74% occurring only once. Sequences were obtained from memory CD4+ T cells sorted from blood. The subset denotes: CD45RA-negative fraction. The receptors shown here come from a man younger than 35 in good health.

The rearrangement joins TRBV5-1 to TRBJ2-1; D ambiguous. Germline V lookup: CDR1 SGHRS, CDR2 YFSETQ. V was clipped by 0 bases and J by 5 bases, with 6 bases between them. This CDR3 has 13 amino acids. Here the CDR3 DNA reads TGCGCCAGCAGCTTGGGGCAGCACAATGAGCAGTTCTTC. Its translation is CASSLGQHNEQFF.

The chain is built from TRBV7-8 and TRBJ1-6; 8 bases fit TRBD1. Germline CDR1 and CDR2: SGHVS and FQNEAQ. CDR3 length equals 15 residues. V was pared by 3 bases and J by 10 bases, with 8 bases of the junction left unmatched. This CDR3 is CASSLSDRAGSPLHF. DNA of the CDR3: TGTGCCAGCAGCTTGTCGGACAGGGCGGGCTCACCCCTCCACTTT.

V is TRBV11-2 and J is TRBJ2-6; D not resolved. The CDR3 runs to 14 residues. The germline gives CDR1 SGHAT, CDR2 FQNNGV. The V end was cut by 4 bases, the J end by 0 bases, with 4 bases between. The CDR3 spells CASSSNSGANVLTF. CDR3 bases: TGTGCCAGCAGCTCGAACTCTGGGGCCAACGTCCTGACTTTC.